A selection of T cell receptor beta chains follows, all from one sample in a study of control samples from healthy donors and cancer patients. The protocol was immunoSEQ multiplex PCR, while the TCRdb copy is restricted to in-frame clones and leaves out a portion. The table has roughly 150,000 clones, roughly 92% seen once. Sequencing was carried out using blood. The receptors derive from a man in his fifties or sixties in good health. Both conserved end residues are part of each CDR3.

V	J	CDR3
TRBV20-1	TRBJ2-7	CSASAYPKRHF
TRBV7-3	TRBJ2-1	CASSLFGTSGSDEQFF
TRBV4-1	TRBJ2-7	CASSQDRGQGRGEQYF
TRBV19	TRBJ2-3	CASSSWQGIADTQYF
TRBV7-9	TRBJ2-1	CASSLSLAGGNEQFF
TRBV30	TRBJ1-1	CAWSVLEGKAFF
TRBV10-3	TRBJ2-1	CATSKPPSEQFF
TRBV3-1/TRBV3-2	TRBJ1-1	CASSHFGQNTEAFF
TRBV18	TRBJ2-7	CASSSGGPYEQYF
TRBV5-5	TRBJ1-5	CASTPYPMRGNQPQHF
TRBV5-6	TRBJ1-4	CASSDQQGTGEKLFF
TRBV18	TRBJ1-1	CASSRDRGSTEAFF
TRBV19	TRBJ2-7	CASGYRARQYF
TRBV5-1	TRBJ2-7	CASSLGQGGNEQYF
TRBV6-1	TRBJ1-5	CASSDLRTGSSQPQHF
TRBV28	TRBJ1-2	CASSRTGFLNYGYTF
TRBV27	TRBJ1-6	CASRTTIGANSPLHF
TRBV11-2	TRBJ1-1	CASSLDNWTGRVNTEAFF
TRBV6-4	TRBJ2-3	CASSDSLQGADTQYF
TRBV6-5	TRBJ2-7	CASRLSGTSSYEQYF
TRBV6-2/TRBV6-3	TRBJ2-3	CASSYSVLGSRTDTQYF
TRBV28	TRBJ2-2	CASGRSDTGELFF
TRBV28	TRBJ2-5	CASSPPGLAAQETQYF
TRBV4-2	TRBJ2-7	CASSQDQTSAGYEQYF
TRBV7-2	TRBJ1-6	CASSSQGRGNSPLHF
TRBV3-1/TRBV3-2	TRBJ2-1	CASSQDVANNEQFF
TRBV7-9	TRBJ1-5	CASSPRGGRGNQPQHF
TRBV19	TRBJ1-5	CASKADDQPQHF
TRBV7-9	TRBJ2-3	CASSIRAGPTDTQYF